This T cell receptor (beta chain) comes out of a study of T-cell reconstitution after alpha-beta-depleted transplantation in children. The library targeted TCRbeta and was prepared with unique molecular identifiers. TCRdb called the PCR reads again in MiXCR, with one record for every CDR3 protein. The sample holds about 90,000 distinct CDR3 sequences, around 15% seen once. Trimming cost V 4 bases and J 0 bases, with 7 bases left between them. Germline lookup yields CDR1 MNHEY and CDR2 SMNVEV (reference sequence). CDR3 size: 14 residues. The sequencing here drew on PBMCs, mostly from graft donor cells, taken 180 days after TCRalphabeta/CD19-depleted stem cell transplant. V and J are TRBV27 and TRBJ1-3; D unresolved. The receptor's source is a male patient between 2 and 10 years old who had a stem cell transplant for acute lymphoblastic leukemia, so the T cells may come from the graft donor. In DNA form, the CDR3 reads TGTGCCAGCAGTTCCCGCGTCTCTGGAAACACCATATATTTT. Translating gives CASSSRVSGNTIYF.